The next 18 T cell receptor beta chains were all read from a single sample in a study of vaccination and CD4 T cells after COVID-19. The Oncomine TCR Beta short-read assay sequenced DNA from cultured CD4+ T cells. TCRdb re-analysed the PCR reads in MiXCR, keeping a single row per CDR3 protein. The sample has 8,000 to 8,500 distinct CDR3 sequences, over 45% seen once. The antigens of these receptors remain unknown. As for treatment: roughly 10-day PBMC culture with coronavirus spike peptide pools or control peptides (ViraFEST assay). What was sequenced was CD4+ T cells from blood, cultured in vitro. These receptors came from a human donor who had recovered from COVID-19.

CDR3 sequence reads: CASSQATGSYGYTF. The CDR3 DNA is TGTGCCAGCAGCCAGGCGACAGGGAGTTATGGCTACACCTTC. The chain couples TRBV4-2 to TRBJ1-2, with 7 bases identical to TRBD1. V shed 3 bases and J 5 bases; nucleotides not matched to a gene: 6. Per the germline V gene, CDR1 is LGHNA and CDR2 is YNFKEQ. The CDR3 is 14 residues long.

Written as DNA, the CDR3 is TGTGCCAGCAGCTCACGTCAGGGGGGCGCGGCCGGGGAGCTGTTTTTT. Amino acids: CASSSRQGGAAGELFF. The chain uses TRBV11-2 and TRBJ2-2; possible D gene TRBD1, 7 bases. Germline CDR1 SGHAT, CDR2 FQNNGV. The CDR3 is made up of 16 amino acids. Trimming left V 4 bases short and J 6 bases short, with 18 bases between. Combining the CDR3 with reference TRBV11-2 and TRBJ2-2 gives the whole variable domain EAGVAQSPRYKIIEKRQSVAFWCNPISGHATLYWYQQILGQGPKLLIQFQNNGVVDDSQLPKDRFSAERLKGVDSTLKIQPAKLEDSAVYLCASSSRQGGAAGELFFGEGSRLTVL.

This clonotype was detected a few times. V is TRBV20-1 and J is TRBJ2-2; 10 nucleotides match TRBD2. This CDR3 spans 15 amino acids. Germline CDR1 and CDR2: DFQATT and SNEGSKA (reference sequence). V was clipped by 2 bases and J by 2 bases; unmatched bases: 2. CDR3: CSARSSGSNTGELFF. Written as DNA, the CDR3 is TGCAGTGCTAGATCTAGCGGGAGTAACACCGGGGAGCTGTTTTTT.

CDR3 in DNA: TGTGCCAGCTGGGAGAGGTACAATGAGCAGTTCTTC. Protein product: CASWERYNEQFF. This rearrangement joins TRBV6-1 to TRBJ2-1, with D tentatively TRBD2 (5 bases). Germline CDR1 MNHNS, CDR2 SASEGT. V was clipped by 8 bases and J by 4 bases, with 9 bases between them. This CDR3 has 12 amino acids.

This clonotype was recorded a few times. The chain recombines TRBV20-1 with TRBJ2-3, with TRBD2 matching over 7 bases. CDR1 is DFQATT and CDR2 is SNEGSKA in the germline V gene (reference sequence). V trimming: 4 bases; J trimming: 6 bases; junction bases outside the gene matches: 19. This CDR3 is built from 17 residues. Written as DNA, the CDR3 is TGCAGTGCTACAAATCAGGGCGGGGCGGGAGCGTGGGATACGCAGTATTTT. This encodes CSATNQGGAGAWDTQYF.

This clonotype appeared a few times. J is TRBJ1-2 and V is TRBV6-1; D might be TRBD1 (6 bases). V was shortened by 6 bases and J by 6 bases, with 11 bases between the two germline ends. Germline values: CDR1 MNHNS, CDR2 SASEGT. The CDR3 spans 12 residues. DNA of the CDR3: TGTGCCAGCAGCCGACAGGAAGATGGCTACACCTTC. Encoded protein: CASSRQEDGYTF.

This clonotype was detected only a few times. The CDR3 DNA follows: TGTGCCAGTAGTATAACGAGTGCTAACTATGGCTACACCTTC. Its protein product is CASSITSANYGYTF. The gene calls are TRBV19 and TRBJ1-2; no clear D gene. V was clipped by 2 bases and J by 0 bases, with 7 bases between them. The CDR3 is 14 residues long. Germline V gives CDR1 LNHDA, CDR2 SQIVND (reference sequence).

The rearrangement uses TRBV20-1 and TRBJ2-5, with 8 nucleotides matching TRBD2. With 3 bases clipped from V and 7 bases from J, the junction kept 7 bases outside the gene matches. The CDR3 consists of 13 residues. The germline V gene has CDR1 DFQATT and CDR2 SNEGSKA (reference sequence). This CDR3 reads CSASRGGEGTQYF. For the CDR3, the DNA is TGCAGTGCTAGCCGGGGGGGCGAGGGGACCCAGTACTTC.

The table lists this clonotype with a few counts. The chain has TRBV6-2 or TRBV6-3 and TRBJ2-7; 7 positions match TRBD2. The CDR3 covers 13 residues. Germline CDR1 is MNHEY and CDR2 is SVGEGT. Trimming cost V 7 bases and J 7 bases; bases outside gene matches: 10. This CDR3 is CASNPTGGREQYF. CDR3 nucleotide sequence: TGTGCCAGCAATCCTACGGGGGGTCGTGAGCAGTACTTC.

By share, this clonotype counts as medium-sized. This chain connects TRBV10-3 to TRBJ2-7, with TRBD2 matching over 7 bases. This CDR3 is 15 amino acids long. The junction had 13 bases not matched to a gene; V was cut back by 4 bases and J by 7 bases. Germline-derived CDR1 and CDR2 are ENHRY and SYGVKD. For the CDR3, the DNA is TGTGCCATCAGTGGCCGCGGGGGACCACGGGGAGAGCAGTACTTC. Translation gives CAISGRGGPRGEQYF.

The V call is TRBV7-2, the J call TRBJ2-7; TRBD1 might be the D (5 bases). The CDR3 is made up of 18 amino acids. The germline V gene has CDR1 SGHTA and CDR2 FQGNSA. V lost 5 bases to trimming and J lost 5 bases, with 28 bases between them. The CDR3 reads CASSRLGAAVGSGNEQYF. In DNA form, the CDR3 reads TGTGCCAGCAGCCGATTAGGGGCCGCGGTGGGGTCCGGTAACGAGCAGTACTTC.

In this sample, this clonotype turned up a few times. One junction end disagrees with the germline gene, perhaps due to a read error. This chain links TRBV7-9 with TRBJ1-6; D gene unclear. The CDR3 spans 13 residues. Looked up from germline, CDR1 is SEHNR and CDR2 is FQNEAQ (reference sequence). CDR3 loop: CAISYSYNSPLHF. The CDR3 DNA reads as TGTGCCATCAGCTACAGTTATAATTCACCCCTCCACTTT.

The CDR3 loop is CATSPGGQETQYF. The CDR3, as DNA: TGTGCCACCAGCCCCGGCGGACAAGAGACCCAGTACTTC. The chain recombines TRBV15 with TRBJ2-5; D gene ambiguous. V dropped 5 bases and J dropped 2 bases, with 9 bases sitting between them. The CDR3 spans 13 residues. CDR1 LNHNV and CDR2 YYDKDF come from the germline V gene (reference sequence).

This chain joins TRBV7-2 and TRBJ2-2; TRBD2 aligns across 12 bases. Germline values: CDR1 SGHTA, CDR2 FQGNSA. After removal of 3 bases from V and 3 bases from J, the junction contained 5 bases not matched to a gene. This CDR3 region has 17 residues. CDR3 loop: CASSFGTSGRHTGELFF. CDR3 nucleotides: TGTGCCAGCAGCTTCGGGACTAGCGGGCGACACACCGGGGAGCTGTTTTTT.

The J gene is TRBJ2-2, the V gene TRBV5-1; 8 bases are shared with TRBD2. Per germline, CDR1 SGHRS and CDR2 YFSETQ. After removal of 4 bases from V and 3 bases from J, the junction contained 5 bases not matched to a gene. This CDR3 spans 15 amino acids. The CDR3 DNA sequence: TGCGCCAGCAGCGTTGACGGGGGGGACACCGGGGAGCTGTTTTTT. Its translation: CASSVDGGDTGELFF.

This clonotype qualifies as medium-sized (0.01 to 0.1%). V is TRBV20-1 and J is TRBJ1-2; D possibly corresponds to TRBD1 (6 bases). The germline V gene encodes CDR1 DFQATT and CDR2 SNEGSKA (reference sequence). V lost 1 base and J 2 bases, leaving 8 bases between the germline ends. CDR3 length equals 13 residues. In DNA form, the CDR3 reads TGCAGTGCTAGAGGGCAGGGGAACTATGGCTACACCTTC. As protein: CSARGQGNYGYTF.

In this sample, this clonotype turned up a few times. This CDR3 reads CASSYSRGANTEAFF. The DNA of the CDR3 is TGTGCCAGCAGTTACTCGAGGGGAGCGAACACTGAAGCTTTCTTT. V is TRBV6-5 and J is TRBJ1-1, with a tentative D call TRBD1 (5 bases). V was shortened by 0 bases and J by 1 base, with 9 bases between the two germline ends. CDR1 is MNHEY and CDR2 is SVGAGI in the germline V gene. This CDR3 has 15 residues.

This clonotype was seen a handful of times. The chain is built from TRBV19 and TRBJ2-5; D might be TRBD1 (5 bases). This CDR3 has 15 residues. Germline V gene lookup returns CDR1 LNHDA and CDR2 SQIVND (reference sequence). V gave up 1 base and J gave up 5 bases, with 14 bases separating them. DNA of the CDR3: TGTGCCAGTAGTATAGCCCCGACAGACCTGGAGACCCAGTACTTC. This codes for CASSIAPTDLETQYF.